This TCR beta chain was documented in a study of T cell repertoires in cytomegalovirus infection. The overall study: Well-studied HLA-B-restricted epitopes and recently identified HLA-C-restricted epitopes of CMV were both used in the study.

TCRdb re-derived calls from the reads in MiXCR, one entry per CDR3 protein. The profile covers 650,000 to 900,000 distinct CDR3 sequences, with approximately 32% appearing a single time and 9.5% to 15% taken by the ten largest. This clonotype was picked up a small number of times. Its antigen remains unidentified. This CDR3 is 13 amino acids long. Germline V gene lookup returns CDR1 SQVTM and CDR2 ANQGSEA. V lost 7 bases and J 3 bases, leaving 12 bases between the germline ends. The V and J genes are TRBV29-1 and TRBJ2-2; D remains unclear. The specimen was cultured CD8+ T cells from PBMCs, collected from culture after CMV antigen stimulation. This TCR derives from a human donor in good health (CMV status not recorded). Some clones in this sample may be carry-over from other donors' samples. The CDR3 spells CSAQRADTGELFF. In DNA, the CDR3 is TGCAGCGCCCAACGGGCTGACACCGGGGAGCTGTTTTTT.